This T cell receptor beta chain was captured in a study of blood T cells in healthy people across ages. A J-beta primer mix and a sample-barcoded 5' primer were used in a second PCR of about 7 to 12 cycles. TCRdb re-called the 5' RACE reads with MiXCR, one entry per CDR3 protein. The table has more than 1.4 million distinct CDR3 sequences, approximately 42% seen once; the top ten hold 6.5% to 10%. The CDR3 totals 14 residues. CDR1 and CDR2 from the germline V gene are MDHEN and SYDVKM. J lost 4 bases, V lost 7 bases, and 9 bases had no gene match. The receptor was derived from a woman under 30 in good health. Material for sequencing was blood. V and J are TRBV28 and TRBJ2-7; 8 nucleotides match TRBD2. The CDR3 region is CASIPAGGEYEQYF. The CDR3 DNA reads as TGTGCCAGCATACCGGCGGGGGGCGAATACGAGCAGTACTTC. Full variable domain (missing parts from reference TRBV28 and TRBJ2-7): DVKVTQSSRYLVKRTGEKVFLECVQDMDHENMFWYRQDPGLGLRLIYFSYDVKMKEKGDIPEGYSVSREKKERFSLILESASTNQTSMYLCASIPAGGEYEQYFGPGTRLTVT.